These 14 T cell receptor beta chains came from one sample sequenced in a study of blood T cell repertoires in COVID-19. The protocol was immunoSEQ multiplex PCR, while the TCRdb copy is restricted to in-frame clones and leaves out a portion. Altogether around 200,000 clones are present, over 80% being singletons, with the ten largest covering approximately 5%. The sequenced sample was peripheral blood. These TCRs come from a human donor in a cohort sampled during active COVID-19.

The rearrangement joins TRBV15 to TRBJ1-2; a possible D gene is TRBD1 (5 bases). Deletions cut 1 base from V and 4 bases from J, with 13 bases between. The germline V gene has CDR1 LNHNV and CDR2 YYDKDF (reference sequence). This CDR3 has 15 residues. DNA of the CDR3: TGTGCCACCAGCAGAGGGGTCAGGGATCTCTATGGCTACACCTTC. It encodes CATSRGVRDLYGYTF.

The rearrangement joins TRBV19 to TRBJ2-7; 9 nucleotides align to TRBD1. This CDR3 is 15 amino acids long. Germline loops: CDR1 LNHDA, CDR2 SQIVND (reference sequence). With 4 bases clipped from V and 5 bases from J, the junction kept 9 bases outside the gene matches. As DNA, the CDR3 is TGTGCCAGTAGTACGTCAGGACAGGGGTTCCACGAGCAGTACTTC. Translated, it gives CASSTSGQGFHEQYF.

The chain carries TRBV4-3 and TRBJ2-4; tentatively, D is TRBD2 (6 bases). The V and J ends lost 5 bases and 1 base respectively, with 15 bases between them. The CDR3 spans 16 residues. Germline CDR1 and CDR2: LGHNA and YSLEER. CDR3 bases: TGCGCCAGCAGCTCTCGGAGGGCCGGGGCCAAAAACATTCAGTACTTC. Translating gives CASSSRRAGAKNIQYF.

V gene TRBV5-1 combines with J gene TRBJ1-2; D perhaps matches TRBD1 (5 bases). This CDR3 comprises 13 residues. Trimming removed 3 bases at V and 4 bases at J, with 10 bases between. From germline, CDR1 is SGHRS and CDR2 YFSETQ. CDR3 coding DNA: TGCGCCAGCAGCTCGACAGATCTCTATGGCTACACCTTC. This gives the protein CASSSTDLYGYTF.

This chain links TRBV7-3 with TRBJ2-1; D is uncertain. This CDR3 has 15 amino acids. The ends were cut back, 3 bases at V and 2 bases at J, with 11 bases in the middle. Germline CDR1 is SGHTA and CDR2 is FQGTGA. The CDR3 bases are TGTGCCAGCAGCTTTACGCCGACTCCCTACAATGAGCAGTTCTTC. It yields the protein CASSFTPTPYNEQFF.

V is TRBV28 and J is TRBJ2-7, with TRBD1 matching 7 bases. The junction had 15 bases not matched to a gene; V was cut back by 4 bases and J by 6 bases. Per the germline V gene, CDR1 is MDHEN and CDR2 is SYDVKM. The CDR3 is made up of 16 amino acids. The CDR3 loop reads CASSCSPLDRVCEQYF. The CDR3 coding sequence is TGTGCCAGCAGTTGTTCCCCCCTCGACAGGGTCTGCGAGCAGTACTTC.

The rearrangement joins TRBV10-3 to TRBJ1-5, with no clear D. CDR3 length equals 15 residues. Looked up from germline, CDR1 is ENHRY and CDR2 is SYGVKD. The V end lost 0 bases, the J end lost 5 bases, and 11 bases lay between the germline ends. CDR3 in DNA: TGTGCCATCAGTGAGTCGGGAGGCGACTATCAGCCCCAGCATTTT. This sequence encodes CAISESGGDYQPQHF.

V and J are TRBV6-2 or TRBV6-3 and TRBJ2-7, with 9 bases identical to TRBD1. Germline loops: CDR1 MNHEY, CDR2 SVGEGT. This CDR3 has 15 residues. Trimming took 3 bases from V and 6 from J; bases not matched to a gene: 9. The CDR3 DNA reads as TGTGCCAGCAGTTATGCCGGGACAGGGCTGTTCGAGCAGTACTTC. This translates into CASSYAGTGLFEQYF.

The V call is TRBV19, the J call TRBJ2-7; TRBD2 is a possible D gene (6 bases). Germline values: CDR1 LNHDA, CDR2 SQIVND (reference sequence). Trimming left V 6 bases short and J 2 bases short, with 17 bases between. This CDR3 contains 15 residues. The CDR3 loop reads CASRPRGSNTYEQYF. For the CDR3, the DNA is TGTGCCAGTAGACCCCGGGGGTCTAACACCTACGAGCAGTACTTC.

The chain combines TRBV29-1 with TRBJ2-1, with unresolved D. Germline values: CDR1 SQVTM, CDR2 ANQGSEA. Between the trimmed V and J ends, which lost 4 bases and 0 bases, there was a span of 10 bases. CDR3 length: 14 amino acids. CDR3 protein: CSVAHSRSYNEQFF. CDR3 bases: TGCAGCGTTGCCCACAGCCGCTCCTACAATGAGCAGTTCTTC.

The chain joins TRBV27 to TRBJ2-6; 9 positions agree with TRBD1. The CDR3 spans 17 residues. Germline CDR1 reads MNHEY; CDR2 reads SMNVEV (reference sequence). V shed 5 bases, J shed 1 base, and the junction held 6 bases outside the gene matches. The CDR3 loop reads CASSIQGAFSGANVLTF. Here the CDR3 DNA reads TGTGCCAGCAGTATACAGGGGGCGTTTTCTGGGGCCAACGTCCTGACTTTC. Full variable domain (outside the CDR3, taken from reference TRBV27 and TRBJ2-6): EAQVTQNPRYLITVTGKKLTVTCSQNMNHEYMSWYRQDPGLGLRQIYYSMNVEVTDKGDVPEGYKVSRKEKRNFPLILESPSPNQTSLYFCASSIQGAFSGANVLTFGAGSRLTVL.

CDR3 DNA: TGCAGCGTGGACTACTACAATGAGCAGTTCTTC. The encoded protein is CSVDYYNEQFF. V gene TRBV29-1 combines with J gene TRBJ2-1; D perhaps matches TRBD2 (6 bases). The germline V and J ends were trimmed by 6 bases and 3 bases, with 6 bases remaining between them. The CDR3 is 11 amino acids. Looked up from germline, CDR1 is SQVTM and CDR2 is ANQGSEA.

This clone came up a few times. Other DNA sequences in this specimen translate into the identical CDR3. DNA for the CDR3: TGTGCCAGCAGCGCCAGGAGCGGAAATGAGCAGTTCTTC. Translated: CASSARSGNEQFF. V gene TRBV9 combines with J gene TRBJ2-1; D might be TRBD2 (5 bases). Trimming left V 3 bases short and J 7 bases short, with 11 bases between. Germline assignment: CDR1 SGDLS and CDR2 YYNGEE. This CDR3 has 13 amino acids.

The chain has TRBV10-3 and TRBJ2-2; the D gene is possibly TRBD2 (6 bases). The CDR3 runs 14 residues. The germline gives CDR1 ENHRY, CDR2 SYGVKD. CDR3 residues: CAALGGTNTGELFF. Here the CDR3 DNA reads TGTGCTGCCCTCGGAGGGACGAACACCGGGGAGCTGTTTTTT.